This is a list of T cell receptor beta chains from one sample in a study of blood T cell repertoires in COVID-19. Produced via immunoSEQ multiplex PCR; TCRdb's table is partial and in-frame only. Of roughly 150,000 clones in the sample, about 87% are singletons; the top ten hold roughly 2.5%. The source material was peripheral blood. The receptors come from a woman older than 75 with COVID-19, enrolled during active disease. The CDR3 runs from the conserved cysteine through the conserved F or W. The order of the fields is D gene, V gene, CDR3 protein. A D gene is named only where the DNA matches it firmly.

>TRBD2|TRBV9
CASSDDSGSGTDTQYF
>TRBD1|TRBV9
CASSVDIGQGGEQYF
>TRBD2|TRBV6-5
CASRKGTSGEQYF
>.|TRBV10-3
CAISAGSNNQPQHF
>.|TRBV10-3
CAISEPGDEAFF
>.|TRBV28
CASSLMEAFAGNTIYF
>.|TRBV4-1
CASSQVHSFEHQPQHF
>TRBD2|TRBV14
CASSPKATWTSTIYEQYF
>TRBD1|TRBV19
CASSEQTGGIYEQYF
>.|TRBV27
CASTLKIPGAYGYTF
>TRBD1|TRBV28
CASSLSSFRGDQPQHF
>TRBD2|TRBV6-2/TRBV6-3
CASSFGTTSREQYF
>.|TRBV7-9
CASSSWGGGTDTQYF
>.|TRBV11-2
CASSWGGATEAFF
>TRBD1|TRBV9
CASSVDGTEYGYTF
>TRBD2|TRBV2
CASRGGLGLAGVQQYF
>.|TRBV6-6
CASSYVRGFTGELFF
>.|TRBV7-2
CASSPRGDLYEQYF
>.|TRBV28
CASSLWGVNTQYF
>.|TRBV28
CASSRTGGSYEQYF
>TRBD1|TRBV28
CASSTQGGGNTIYF
>.|TRBV7-6
CASSSFLYNSPLHF
>.|TRBV19
CATEQGSYNEQFF
>TRBD2|TRBV19
CASSIDLLAGGYNEQFF
>TRBD2|TRBV5-1
CASSLVRAGGAGELFF
>TRBD1|TRBV5-4
CASSLGTGGRGTDTQYF
>TRBD2|TRBV19
CASSMAGGVDEQYF
>TRBD1|TRBV5-1
CASSFGVGQDEAFF
>.|TRBV4-3
CASSQDDSAGLSYNEQFF
>TRBD2|TRBV2
CASSLGAGVGGRAQYF